These 18 T cell receptor beta chains were all obtained from the same sample, sequenced in a study of T cells after yellow fever vaccination. TCRdb processed the 5' RACE reads anew with MiXCR; each CDR3 protein has one entry. The table lists roughly 300,000 distinct CDR3 sequences, around 8.1% of them singletons. This material consisted of PBMCs, taken roughly 46 days after the first yellow fever vaccination. The receptors were sampled from a man younger than 35 who received the YFV17D yellow fever vaccine.

This clonotype occurred many times. This chain uses TRBV6-2 or TRBV6-3 with TRBJ2-2, with D possibly being TRBD1 or TRBD2 (5 bases each). The CDR3 extends over 15 amino acids. The V gene's germline CDR1 is MNHEY and CDR2 SVGEGT. With 6 bases removed from V and 3 bases from J, the gap between germline ends came to 14 bases. The CDR3 nucleotides are TGTGCCAGCAGAGAGCCCGGGACGGACACCGGGGAGCTGTTTTTT. Translating it yields CASREPGTDTGELFF.

J is TRBJ2-3 and V is TRBV29-1; possibly TRBD2 for D (5 bases). Trimming pared 0 bases from V and 4 bases from J, leaving 5 bases between. CDR1 and CDR2 (germline): SQVTM, ANQGSEA. The CDR3 has 12 residues. CDR3 in amino acids: CSVEEGADTQYF. The DNA for the CDR3 is TGCAGCGTTGAAGAGGGAGCAGATACGCAGTATTTT.

This clonotype showed up just a few times. This rearrangement joins TRBV5-1 to TRBJ2-3; D is possibly TRBD1 (6 bases). V gave up 1 base and J gave up 1 base, with 10 bases separating them. CDR1 SGHRS and CDR2 YFSETQ come from the germline V gene. The CDR3 covers 15 residues. This CDR3 is CASSLTPGGTDTQYF. The CDR3 bases are TGCGCCAGCAGCTTGACCCCAGGGGGCACAGATACGCAGTATTTT.

This clonotype has a count of ten or more. Here the CDR3 DNA reads TGCGCCAGCAGCTCGACTAGCGGTGCGGAGACCCAGTACTTC. It codes for CASSSTSGAETQYF. The genes are TRBV5-1 and TRBJ2-5; 9 bases line up with TRBD2. V shed 3 bases and J 5 bases; nucleotides not matched to a gene: 5. The CDR3 is 14 amino acids. Per the germline V gene, CDR1 is SGHRS and CDR2 is YFSETQ.

The V call is TRBV5-4, the J call TRBJ1-4; D not resolved. Germline CDR1 is SGHNT and CDR2 is YYREEE (reference sequence). The V end was cut by 5 bases, the J end by 6 bases, with 11 bases between. The CDR3 covers 13 residues. CDR3 nucleotide sequence: TGTGCCAGCAGAGGAGTGGCGGATGAAAAACTGTTTTTT. Its protein product is CASRGVADEKLFF.

In this sample, this clonotype turned up many times. CDR3 sequence (DNA): TGTGCCAGCAGTGAAGGACGGGGGTCAAGCACAGATACGCAGTATTTT. It is translated as CASSEGRGSSTDTQYF. The chain joins TRBV2 to TRBJ2-3; possible D gene TRBD2, 6 bases. The CDR3 contains 16 residues. In germline, CDR1 is SNHLY, CDR2 FYNNEI. Deletions cut 1 base from V and 0 bases from J, with 11 bases between.

This clonotype came up a few times. The CDR3 spells CASRPMTGNTGELFF. CDR3 DNA: TGTGCCAGCCGCCCTATGACAGGGAACACCGGGGAGCTGTTTTTT. The chain couples TRBV11-2 to TRBJ2-2, with D possibly being TRBD1 (6 bases). V was cut by 8 bases and J by 1 base, with 14 bases left in between. Germline CDR1 and CDR2: SGHAT and FQNNGV. CDR3 length: 15 residues. Based on the CDR3 plus reference TRBV11-2 and TRBJ2-2, the full variable domain is EAGVAQSPRYKIIEKRQSVAFWCNPISGHATLYWYQQILGQGPKLLIQFQNNGVVDDSQLPKDRFSAERLKGVDSTLKIQPAKLEDSAVYLCASRPMTGNTGELFFGEGSRLTVL.

This clonotype occurred a few times. The chain combines TRBV20-1 with TRBJ2-7; TRBD2 is a possible D gene (6 bases). Germline assignment: CDR1 DFQATT and CDR2 SNEGSKA (reference sequence). The CDR3 contains 15 residues. V shed 0 bases and J shed 3 bases, with 15 bases lying between them. The CDR3 DNA follows: TGCAGTGCTAGAGAAACGGAGGGCGCCCGCTACGAGCAGTACTTC. It codes for CSARETEGARYEQYF.

The rearrangement uses TRBV6-6 and TRBJ2-2, with 7 bases that match TRBD2. Germline V gives CDR1 MNHNY, CDR2 SVGAGI (reference sequence). The CDR3 runs 13 residues. After removal of 11 bases from V and 3 bases from J, the junction contained 6 bases not matched to a gene. The CDR3 loop reads CAGGGGDTGELFF. CDR3 DNA: TGTGCCGGTGGGGGGGGGGACACCGGGGAGCTGTTTTTT.

V and J are TRBV7-2 and TRBJ2-1; D unresolved. CDR3 length equals 16 residues. V was cut by 0 bases and J by 6 bases, with 15 bases left in between. Germline V gene data show CDR1 as SGHTA and CDR2 as FQGNSA. The CDR3 loop is CASSLAGVSRGNEQFF. The DNA of the CDR3 is TGTGCCAGCAGCTTAGCGGGTGTTTCTCGAGGCAATGAGCAGTTCTTC. The whole variable domain, filled in from reference TRBV7-2 and TRBJ2-1, reads GAGVSQSPSNKVTEKGKDVELRCDPISGHTALYWYRQSLGQGLEFLIYFQGNSAPDKSGLPSDRFSAERTGGSVSTLTIQRTQQEDSAVYLCASSLAGVSRGNEQFFGPGTRLTVL.

This clonotype was seen only a few times. V usage is TRBV5-1 and J usage is TRBJ2-2, with D possibly being TRBD1 or TRBD2 (5 bases each). CDR3 length: 15 amino acids. Per germline, CDR1 SGHRS and CDR2 YFSETQ. V lost 1 base, J lost 4 bases, and 11 bases lay in between. The chain's CDR3 is CASSLNPGRTGELFF. As DNA, the CDR3 is TGCGCCAGCAGCTTGAATCCGGGACGCACCGGGGAGCTGTTTTTT.

In this sample, this clonotype turned up a few times. The chain uses TRBV5-1 and TRBJ1-2, with 9 bases identical to TRBD1. The CDR3 has 17 residues. V lost 5 bases to trimming and J lost 4 bases; unmatched junction nucleotides: 15. CDR1 is SGHRS, CDR2 YFSETQ, per germline. The CDR3 sequence is CASRPGPQGARSYGYTF. CDR3 sequence (DNA): TGCGCCAGCAGACCCGGCCCACAGGGGGCGCGGAGCTATGGCTACACCTTC.

The gene calls are TRBV5-5 and TRBJ2-3; D is undetermined. The ends were cut back, 0 bases at V and 0 bases at J, with 8 bases in the middle. There are 15 residues in the CDR3. Germline CDR1 is SGHKS and CDR2 is YYEKEE (reference sequence). The CDR3 nucleotides read TGTGCCAGCAGCTTGGACGAAGTTAGCACAGATACGCAGTATTTT. Translated, it gives CASSLDEVSTDTQYF.

The V and J genes are TRBV4-1 and TRBJ1-1; D gene unclear. The germline V gene encodes CDR1 MGHRA and CDR2 YSYEKL. Trimming cost V 1 base and J 2 bases, with 8 bases left between them. The CDR3 consists of 14 residues. CDR3 nucleotide sequence: TGCGCCAGCAGCCAAGTCCGGCTTAACACTGAAGCTTTCTTT. Protein sequence: CASSQVRLNTEAFF.

This clonotype has only a few counts. The chain uses TRBV7-2 and TRBJ2-2, with 11 bases aligning to TRBD1. The V gene end was trimmed by 3 bases and the J gene end by 5 bases; junction bases not matched to a gene: 2. CDR1 is SGHTA and CDR2 is FQGNSA in the germline V gene. CDR3 length: 15 amino acids. The CDR3 DNA follows: TGTGCCAGCAGCTTTGGACAGGGGGCTACCGGGGAGCTGTTTTTT. Its translation: CASSFGQGATGELFF.

This clonotype was counted once. The chain recombines TRBV6-5 with TRBJ2-2; TRBD2 matches at 8 bases. The V gene end was trimmed by 4 bases and the J gene end by 2 bases; junction bases not matched to a gene: 12. The germline CDR1 and CDR2 sequences are MNHEY and SVGAGI. This CDR3 contains 18 residues. For the CDR3, the DNA is TGTGCCAGCAGTTCCATCCCGGGGGGGGGTATAAACACCGGGGAGCTGTTTTTT. Translation gives CASSSIPGGGINTGELFF.

A few counts support this clonotype. The J gene is TRBJ2-1, the V gene TRBV5-1; TRBD2 is a possible D gene (7 bases). From germline, CDR1 is SGHRS and CDR2 YFSETQ. The germline V and J ends were trimmed by 3 bases and 8 bases, with 15 bases remaining between them. The CDR3 is 14 residues long. The CDR3 DNA sequence: TGCGCCAGCAGCTGGGGGGCTAGCGGAGATGAGCAGTTCTTC. Amino acids: CASSWGASGDEQFF.

This chain links TRBV10-3 with TRBJ2-7; 9 bases align to TRBD2. Germline V gene lookup returns CDR1 ENHRY and CDR2 SYGVKD. V dropped 3 bases and J dropped 3; count of bases not matched to a gene: 6. CDR3 size: 15 residues. The CDR3 DNA reads as TGTGCCATCAGTGATAATCTAGCGGGGATCTACGAGCAGTACGTC. Translated: CAISDNLAGIYEQYV.